This section outlines one TCR beta chain sequence together with its context. Participant age was roughly 18 to 100 years, and participants resided in about two dozen US areas. Self-reported history from a screening survey and questionnaire set each donor's cohort. The data originate from a study of blood T cell repertoires in COVID-19. Overall study context: COVID-19 samples collected from the United States, Italy and Spain covered acute and convalescent phases.

In the original processing: By means of reference gene primer amplification, nucleated cell counts were estimated. Assay used: immunoSEQ multiplex PCR; TCRdb lists only in-frame clones, some missing. The D gene and trimming were derived from the DNA, and the V and J assignments and clone size from that table. The sample includes roughly 250,000 clones, about nine tenths of them seen just once. The germline gives CDR1 MRHNA, CDR2 SNTAGT. The V segment lost 1 base and the J segment 5 bases; nucleotides outside the gene matches: 13. This CDR3 spans 17 amino acids. The V and J genes are TRBV6-4 and TRBJ2-7, with TRBD1 matching 8 bases. What was sequenced was PBMCs or T cells enriched from blood (not recorded which). This sequence was found in a woman in her twenties or thirties with acute COVID-19. The CDR3 spells CASSDWGRGLSGDEQYF. The CDR3 nucleotides read TGTGCCAGCAGTGACTGGGGCAGGGGGCTATCTGGCGACGAGCAGTACTTC.